The 22 T cell receptor beta chains reported below all come from one sample, sequenced in a study of beta chain features in type 1 diabetes (dated by TCRdb to 2016 to 2019). Receptors were amplified or captured by the immunoSEQ multiplex PCR assay. The entire isolated RNA was reverse transcribed using the High Capacity cDNA Reverse Transcription Kit, and thus expressed TCRB transcripts were sequenced. TCRdb's version of the immuneACCESS table is confined to in-frame rearrangements and falls short of the full clone set. An unresolved V gene accounts for under half of the shortfall where checked; the remainder is of unknown origin. This sample is represented by 350,000 to 450,000 clones; roughly 16% of them were singletons. The ten largest account for roughly 0.019% of the sample. Sequenced input: naive CD4+ T cells from blood. In light of the paper, this sample's cell subset or site label describes: true naive CD4+ T cells. All receptors derive from a woman younger than 30 in good health.

This clone was observed a few times. The chain is built from TRBV30 and TRBJ2-3; D is perhaps TRBD1 (5 bases). The length of the CDR3 is 13 residues. Trimming pared 4 bases from V and 0 bases from J, leaving 8 bases between. CDR1 GTSNPN and CDR2 SVGIG come from the germline V gene (reference sequence). CDR3 protein: CAWTGSSTDTQYF. CDR3 sequence (DNA): TGTGCCTGGACAGGGTCTAGCACAGATACGCAGTATTTT.

This clone was seen more than once but under ten times. The chain uses TRBV30 and TRBJ2-2; possible D gene TRBD2, 6 bases. The ends were cut back, 3 bases at V and 1 base at J, with 9 bases in the middle. Germline loops: CDR1 GTSNPN, CDR2 SVGIG (reference sequence). The CDR3 is 14 residues long. CDR3 amino acids: CAWSRGMNTGELFF. The CDR3 DNA reads as TGTGCCTGGAGCCGCGGGATGAACACCGGGGAGCTGTTTTTT.

This clone was observed a few times. The J gene is TRBJ2-3, the V gene TRBV28; TRBD1 matches 7 bases. The germline V gene encodes CDR1 MDHEN and CDR2 SYDVKM. This CDR3 is 12 amino acids long. Trimming removed 5 bases from V and 14 bases from J; junction bases left unmatched: 10. This chain's CDR3 is CASSRQGLGSYF. CDR3 coding DNA: TGTGCCAGCAGTCGACAGGGTTTAGGCTCGTATTTT.

This clone has a handful of counts. The chain links TRBV11-1 to TRBJ2-5, with TRBD2 matching 15 bases. The CDR3 has 17 residues. V lost 5 bases to trimming and J lost 2 bases; unmatched junction nucleotides: 6. Germline CDR1 is SGHAT and CDR2 is FQDESV (reference sequence). The CDR3: CASSRTSGRGTQETQYF. CDR3 nucleotide sequence: TGTGCCAGCAGCCGGACTAGCGGGAGGGGGACTCAAGAGACCCAGTACTTC. Variable domain in full (rest from reference TRBV11-1 and TRBJ2-5): EAEVAQSPRYKITEKSQAVAFWCDPISGHATLYWYRQILGQGPELLVQFQDESVVDDSQLPKDRFSAERLKGVDSTLKIQPAELGDSAMYLCASSRTSGRGTQETQYFGPGTRLLVL.

This chain joins TRBV28 and TRBJ1-1; D is unclear. V was pared by 7 bases and J by 10 bases, with 16 bases between. The CDR3 totals 12 residues. From germline, CDR1 is MDHEN and CDR2 SYDVKM. The CDR3 coding sequence is TGTGCCAGCACGGTGTACGGGTTCCCAGCTTTCTTT. This gives the protein CASTVYGFPAFF.

This clone was seen only a few times. V and J are TRBV29-1 and TRBJ1-1; 8 bases match TRBD1. Trimming took 6 bases from V and 6 from J; bases not matched to a gene: 12. The V gene's germline CDR1 is SQVTM and CDR2 ANQGSEA. This CDR3 contains 14 residues. CDR3 nucleotides: TGCAGCGTACCACGGACAGGGTTAAGGGCTGAAGCTTTCTTT. This codes for CSVPRTGLRAEAFF.

This clone has just a few counts. This chain uses TRBV2 with TRBJ2-7, with 7 bases matching TRBD1. The CDR3 consists of 14 residues. Germline values: CDR1 SNHLY, CDR2 FYNNEI. V lost 7 bases to trimming and J lost 2 bases; unmatched junction nucleotides: 8. The CDR3 nucleotides are TGTGCCAGCATGAGGGACAGAGCTACCTACGAGCAGTACTTC. Protein sequence: CASMRDRATYEQYF.

V and J are TRBV28 and TRBJ1-2; no clear D gene. V was trimmed by 5 bases and J by 4 bases, leaving 8 bases between them. The V gene's germline CDR1 is MDHEN and CDR2 SYDVKM. The CDR3 sequence is 12 residues long. In DNA form, the CDR3 reads TGTGCCAGCAGTGTACTTCCCTATGGCTACACCTTC. Encoded protein: CASSVLPYGYTF.

The gene calls are TRBV30 and TRBJ2-3; D might be TRBD1 (6 bases). The germline V and J ends were trimmed by 0 bases and 9 bases, with 10 bases remaining between them. Germline lookup yields CDR1 GTSNPN and CDR2 SVGIG (reference sequence). CDR3 length equals 12 residues. The CDR3: CAWSVQGLTQYF. The DNA for the CDR3 is TGTGCCTGGAGTGTACAGGGCCTCACGCAGTATTTT.

This chain uses TRBV5-1 with TRBJ2-7, with 7 positions matching TRBD2. The CDR3 has 17 amino acids. With 4 bases clipped from V and 0 bases from J, the junction kept 13 bases outside the gene matches. CDR1 and CDR2 from the germline V gene are SGHRS and YFSETQ. The CDR3 loop reads CASSPVPGLTSSYEQYF. The CDR3 nucleotides are TGCGCCAGCAGCCCGGTACCGGGACTAACGAGCTCCTACGAGCAGTACTTC.

The chain joins TRBV30 to TRBJ1-5; TRBD1 matches 7 bases. Germline-derived CDR1 and CDR2 are GTSNPN and SVGIG (reference sequence). The CDR3 is 15 amino acids. The J segment lost 2 bases and the V segment lost 1 base, leaving 5 bases of the junction unmatched. The DNA of the CDR3 is TGTGCCTGGAGTGCAGGGGGACGGGGCAATCAGCCCCAGCATTTT. Protein sequence: CAWSAGGRGNQPQHF. Combining the CDR3 with reference TRBV30 and TRBJ1-5 gives the whole variable domain SQTIHQWPATLVQPVGSPLSLECTVEGTSNPNLYWYRQAAGRGLQLLFYSVGIGQISSEVPQNLSASRPQDRQFILSSKKLLLSDSGFYLCAWSAGGRGNQPQHFGDGTRLSIL.

This clone has a handful of counts. The chain joins TRBV4-3 to TRBJ2-3, with 11 bases identical to TRBD2. From germline, CDR1 is LGHNA and CDR2 YSLEER. The CDR3 length is 15 residues. Trimming at V came to 8 bases and at J to 5 bases, leaving 9 bases not matched to a gene. The CDR3 DNA is TGCGCCAGCTCTAAAACCGGGACTAGCGGAGATACGCAGTATTTT. Translation: CASSKTGTSGDTQYF.

The chain combines TRBV4-1 with TRBJ2-5; 10 bases agree with TRBD2. Germline V lookup: CDR1 MGHRA, CDR2 YSYEKL. V lost 4 bases and J lost 3; bases outside the gene matches: 11. The CDR3 runs 17 residues. The CDR3 DNA is TGCGCCAGCAGCCCCTACTGGACTAGCGGACGCAAAGAGACCCAGTACTTC. This translates into CASSPYWTSGRKETQYF.

The chain joins TRBV5-1 to TRBJ2-1, with 7 bases fitting TRBD1. Germline V lookup: CDR1 SGHRS, CDR2 YFSETQ. CDR3 length: 12 amino acids. The J segment lost 9 bases and the V segment lost 3 bases, leaving 3 bases of the junction unmatched. The CDR3 bases are TGCGCCAGCAGCTCAAACAGGGGTGAGCAGTTCTTC. Protein: CASSSNRGEQFF.

J is TRBJ2-7 and V is TRBV6-1, with 8 bases matching TRBD1. CDR1 MNHNS and CDR2 SASEGT come from the germline V gene. There are 14 residues in the CDR3. J lost 5 bases, V lost 2 bases, and 5 bases had no gene match. CDR3 sequence: CASSEFSGQDEQYF. The CDR3 DNA follows: TGTGCCAGCAGTGAATTCTCGGGACAGGACGAGCAGTACTTC.

This chain uses TRBV19 with TRBJ2-3, with 9 bases identical to TRBD1. V was clipped by 5 bases and J by 0 bases; unmatched bases: 6. The CDR3 is 16 amino acids. Germline loops: CDR1 LNHDA, CDR2 SQIVND (reference sequence). As DNA, the CDR3 is TGTGCCAGTAGTGTGGGACAGGGCCGTAGCACAGATACGCAGTATTTT. It is translated as CASSVGQGRSTDTQYF.

The gene calls are TRBV29-1 and TRBJ1-2, with a weak D call TRBD1 (5 bases). Germline values: CDR1 SQVTM, CDR2 ANQGSEA. CDR3 length equals 12 residues. V lost 6 bases, J lost 8 bases, and 16 bases lay in between. In DNA form, the CDR3 reads TGCAGCGTCATCAGGGTGGTAGGAGGCTACACCTTC. Amino acids: CSVIRVVGGYTF.

Comment on this clone: Other DNA variants within this sample encode the same CDR3. The chain links TRBV29-1 to TRBJ2-2; 9 bases agree with TRBD1. Germline V gene data show CDR1 as SQVTM and CDR2 as ANQGSEA. This CDR3 spans 14 amino acids. J was trimmed by 0 bases and V by 6 bases; bases with no gene match: 2. For the CDR3, the DNA is TGCAGCGTCAGGGACAGGGCGAACACCGGGGAGCTGTTTTTT. Translated, it gives CSVRDRANTGELFF.

The J gene is TRBJ2-7, the V gene TRBV27; D is unclear. Trimming took off 5 bases at V and 0 bases at J, with 20 bases between the two ends. The CDR3 totals 17 residues. Germline V gives CDR1 MNHEY, CDR2 SMNVEV (reference sequence). The CDR3 DNA is TGTGCCAGCAGTCCCCTCACCGGATTTTCTAGCTCCTACGAGCAGTACTTC. It codes for CASSPLTGFSSSYEQYF.

This clone was recorded a few times. V gene TRBV30 combines with J gene TRBJ2-3; the D gene is possibly TRBD1 (6 bases). CDR3 length: 14 amino acids. The germline V and J ends were trimmed by 5 bases and 2 bases, with 14 bases remaining between them. CDR1 is GTSNPN, CDR2 SVGIG, per germline (reference sequence). CDR3 sequence reads: CAWVVQGITDTQYF. The CDR3 coding sequence is TGTGCCTGGGTGGTGCAGGGGATCACAGATACGCAGTATTTT. The variable domain in full, with the rest retrieved from reference TRBV30 and TRBJ2-3, is SQTIHQWPATLVQPVGSPLSLECTVEGTSNPNLYWYRQAAGRGLQLLFYSVGIGQISSEVPQNLSASRPQDRQFILSSKKLLLSDSGFYLCAWVVQGITDTQYFGPGTRLTVL.

The J gene is TRBJ1-5, the V gene TRBV30; TRBD1 might be the D (5 bases). This CDR3 comprises 18 residues. V shed 3 bases and J shed 2 bases, with 23 bases lying between them. Per the germline V gene, CDR1 is GTSNPN and CDR2 is SVGIG (reference sequence). CDR3 coding DNA: TGTGCCTGGAGGGAAAACCTCCCGGTTGGGGGGGGCAATCAGCCCCAGCATTTT. Amino acids: CAWRENLPVGGGNQPQHF.

The chain employs TRBV7-2 and TRBJ2-2; D unclear. In germline, CDR1 is SGHTA, CDR2 FQGNSA. Between the trimmed V and J ends, which lost 2 bases and 5 bases, there was a span of 6 bases. This CDR3 region has 13 residues. CDR3 nucleotide sequence: TGTGCCAGCAGCTTACTATTGACCGGGGAGCTGTTTTTT. Its translation is CASSLLLTGELFF.